The clone carrying this T cell receptor (beta chain) was observed at least ten times. The antigen is unknown. The sample belongs to a study of T cell repertoires in cytomegalovirus infection. Study details: TCR beta signatures that were public indicated CMV infection and matching HLA type.

Study-wide results and caveats: HLA-C-restricted CMV-specific TCR beta clonotypes prevailed in the ex vivo response. Public TCR beta family frequency separated CMV-and-HLA carriers, including in an independent cohort.

The CDR3 is 15 residues long. The trim removed 1 base at V and 3 bases at J, leaving 4 bases unmatched. Germline-derived CDR1 and CDR2 are SGHTA and FQGNSA. A single record per CDR3 protein comes from TCRdb applying MiXCR to the reads. The sample holds around 290,000 distinct CDR3 sequences, more than 20% seen once. This clonotype was obtained from a human donor in good health (CMV status not recorded). Some clones in this sample may be carry-over from other donors' samples. The chain combines TRBV7-2 with TRBJ2-7; 9 bases are shared with TRBD2. The sequenced sample was PBMCs. The CDR3 DNA follows: TGTGCCAGCAGCTTAGTGGCTAGCGGGAACTACGAGCAGTACTTC. It translates to CASSLVASGNYEQYF. The full variable domain, with the rest looked up from reference TRBV7-2 and TRBJ2-7, is GAGVSQSPSNKVTEKGKDVELRCDPISGHTALYWYRQSLGQGLEFLIYFQGNSAPDKSGLPSDRFSAERTGGSVSTLTIQRTQQEDSAVYLCASSLVASGNYEQYFGPGTRLTVT.